These 27 T cell receptor beta chains were sequenced from one sample in a study of T cells expressing NK-cell markers. TCRdb reprocessed the 5' RACE reads and reports one entry per CDR3 protein, with no DNA. The sample yields some 150,000 distinct CDR3 sequences, of which the top ten take up around 12%. Sequencing was done on a sample of blood T cells: a sorted CD56 or NKG2C T cell subset, CD4+ or CD8+ T cells, or bulk PBMC T cells (not recorded which). All receptors come from a man aged 18 to 30 in good health.

V usage is TRBV5-6 and J usage is TRBJ2-5; the TCRdb D gene call, TRBD2, has no DNA to confirm it. The CDR3 totals 14 residues. The germline V gene encodes CDR1 SGHDT and CDR2 YYEEEE. CDR3 sequence: CASSLEAGAETQYF. Drawing the rest from reference TRBV5-6 and TRBJ2-5, the complete variable domain is DAGVTQSPTHLIKTRGQQVTLRCSPKSGHDTVSWYQQALGQGPQFIFQYYEEEERQRGNFPDRFSGHQFPNYSSELNVNALLLGDSALYLCASSLEAGAETQYFGPGTRLLVL.

V gene TRBV25-1 combines with J gene TRBJ2-7. CDR3 length equals 11 residues. Germline CDR1 MGHDK, CDR2 SYGVNS. CDR3: CATGGPYEQYF.

This chain uses TRBV5-1 with TRBJ2-5. Germline V CDR1 and CDR2: SGHRS, YFSETQ. The CDR3 runs to 15 residues. CDR3 protein: CASSFRPGNQETQYF. The whole variable domain, filled in from reference TRBV5-1 and TRBJ2-5, reads KAGVTQTPRYLIKTRGQQVTLSCSPISGHRSVSWYQQTPGQGLQFLFEYFSETQRNKGNFPGRFSGRQFSNSRSEMNVSTLELGDSALYLCASSFRPGNQETQYFGPGTRLLVL.

The rearrangement joins TRBV5-3 to TRBJ2-1; TCRdb lists TRBD1, though no DNA is available to test this call. TRBV5-3 is flagged as an ORF with uncertain function. The CDR3 is made up of 13 amino acids. This chain's CDR3 is CATPGAPLNEQFF.

The CDR3 protein is CSGRTGGTGELFF. V gene TRBV29-1 combines with J gene TRBJ2-2; the TRBD1 assignment by TCRdb is unverifiable without DNA. The CDR3 is 13 residues long. Germline loops: CDR1 SQVTM, CDR2 ANQGSEA.

CDR3 loop: CASSPRGNWLYEQYF. This chain connects TRBV28 to TRBJ2-7; TCRdb selects TRBD1, and the lack of DNA leaves this call unchecked. Germline assignment: CDR1 MDHEN and CDR2 SYDVKM. The CDR3 is 15 residues long.

The chain uses TRBV12-5 and TRBJ1-3; absent DNA, TCRdb's TRBD1 call cannot be checked. Germline CDR1 and CDR2: LGHNT and FRNRAP. The CDR3 consists of 18 residues. This chain's CDR3 is CASGFISGDQQVRNTIYF. The variable domain in full, with the rest retrieved from reference TRBV12-5 and TRBJ1-3, is DARVTQTPRHKVTEMGQEVTMRCQPILGHNTVFWYRQTMMQGLELLAYFRNRAPLDDSGMPKDRFSAEMPDATLATLKIQPSEPRDSAVYFCASGFISGDQQVRNTIYFGEGSWLTVV.

The chain employs TRBV15 and TRBJ2-5. Germline V gene lookup returns CDR1 LNHNV and CDR2 YYDKDF (reference sequence). The CDR3 is 15 residues long. The CDR3 sequence: CATSRERGPRETQYF.

This rearrangement joins TRBV4-2 to TRBJ2-2; the TCRdb D gene call, TRBD1, has no DNA to confirm it. This CDR3 comprises 14 residues. Per germline, CDR1 LGHNA and CDR2 YNFKEQ. CDR3 loop: CASSQLLFDGELFF.

The chain is built from TRBV11-2 and TRBJ1-2; as DNA is missing, the TRBD1 call by TCRdb cannot be tested. The CDR3 runs 18 residues. CDR1 and CDR2 (germline): SGHAT, FQNNGV. The CDR3: CASSLDLDWTGVGYGYTF. The whole variable domain, filled in from reference TRBV11-2 and TRBJ1-2, reads EAGVAQSPRYKIIEKRQSVAFWCNPISGHATLYWYQQILGQGPKLLIQFQNNGVVDDSQLPKDRFSAERLKGVDSTLKIQPAKLEDSAVYLCASSLDLDWTGVGYGYTFGSGTRLTVV.

The chain recombines TRBV3-1 with TRBJ2-7. The CDR3 contains 16 residues. The germline V gene has CDR1 LGHDT and CDR2 YNNKEL (reference sequence). The CDR3 is CASSQDFLTSSYEQYF.

This chain links TRBV5-4 with TRBJ2-5; TCRdb gives TRBD2 as the D gene, but with no DNA this cannot be confirmed. Germline CDR1 SGHNT, CDR2 YYREEE (reference sequence). This CDR3 contains 17 residues. CDR3 region: CASSLEGMLAGQETQYF.

The chain links TRBV27 to TRBJ1-5; there is no DNA to check the TCRdb D call of TRBD1. From germline, CDR1 is MNHEY and CDR2 SMNVEV (reference sequence). The CDR3 contains 14 residues. CDR3 sequence: CATARTGGNQPQHF.

The chain uses TRBV5-6 and TRBJ1-2; TCRdb's D call of TRBD1 is untestable without DNA. Germline-derived CDR1 and CDR2 are SGHDT and YYEEEE. CDR3 length: 17 amino acids. The chain's CDR3 is CASSLAGTGAPGYGYTF.

This chain links TRBV25-1 with TRBJ2-2; the TCRdb D gene call, TRBD1, has no DNA to confirm it. Germline CDR1 reads MGHDK; CDR2 reads SYGVNS. The CDR3 length is 15 residues. CDR3 protein: CASSAGTANTGELFF.

The chain employs TRBV6-5 and TRBJ1-2. CDR3 length equals 16 residues. Germline V gene lookup returns CDR1 MNHEY and CDR2 SVGAGI. The CDR3 here is CASSYYLRGGASGYTF.

The V and J genes are TRBV28 and TRBJ2-5. The CDR3 is made up of 15 amino acids. Germline CDR1 is MDHEN and CDR2 is SYDVKM. CDR3 amino acids: CASSFLTVRQETQYF. Full variable domain (remainder filled in from reference TRBV28 and TRBJ2-5): DVKVTQSSRYLVKRTGEKVFLECVQDMDHENMFWYRQDPGLGLRLIYFSYDVKMKEKGDIPEGYSVSREKKERFSLILESASTNQTSMYLCASSFLTVRQETQYFGPGTRLLVL.

The V call is TRBV4-2, the J call TRBJ2-3; TCRdb gives TRBD1 as the D gene, but with no DNA this cannot be confirmed. Germline V lookup: CDR1 LGHNA, CDR2 YNFKEQ. The CDR3 is made up of 16 amino acids. The CDR3 sequence is CASSHPQDRGTDTQYF.

This sequence joins TRBV29-1 and TRBJ2-2; the TCRdb D gene call, TRBD1, has no DNA to confirm it. CDR3 length: 15 residues. CDR1 SQVTM and CDR2 ANQGSEA come from the germline V gene. The CDR3 sequence: CSVEWGQGYTGELFF.

The chain couples TRBV20-1 to TRBJ2-7. The CDR3 is 15 amino acids. Germline V gene sequence: CDR1 DFQATT, CDR2 SNEGSKA (reference sequence). The CDR3 loop reads CSARDTERLSYEQYF.

The V call is TRBV11-2, the J call TRBJ2-1; the D call from TCRdb, TRBD2, cannot be confirmed without DNA. The CDR3 is 17 amino acids. Germline CDR1 is SGHAT and CDR2 is FQNNGV. This CDR3 reads CASSLLPPGFGRYEQFF.

V usage is TRBV7-2 and J usage is TRBJ2-1; TCRdb designates TRBD1, a call that cannot be tested without DNA. Per germline, CDR1 SGHTA and CDR2 FQGNSA. This CDR3 is built from 13 residues. CDR3 region: CASTPTGGNEQFF.

The chain couples TRBV12-3 or TRBV12-4 to TRBJ2-7; lacking DNA, the TRBD1 call made by TCRdb goes unchecked. The CDR3 extends over 17 amino acids. The CDR3 spells CASRLTGGDYSFYEQYF.

This chain connects TRBV6-1 to TRBJ1-5; without DNA, the TCRdb call of TRBD1 cannot be checked. Germline V gene lookup returns CDR1 MNHNS and CDR2 SASEGT. This CDR3 has 15 amino acids. Here the CDR3 reads CASTKGAGSNQPQHF.

The chain has TRBV29-1 and TRBJ2-3; the D gene TCRdb calls, TRBD1, cannot be checked with no DNA. From germline, CDR1 is SQVTM and CDR2 ANQGSEA. There are 17 residues in the CDR3. The chain's CDR3 is CSVEDPTLTGETDTQYF.

The CDR3 protein is CASSLRNSPEPQHF. This chain joins TRBV12-3 or TRBV12-4 and TRBJ1-5. This CDR3 is 14 amino acids long.

The J gene is TRBJ2-1, the V gene TRBV28; TCRdb returns TRBD1, unconfirmable since there is no DNA. This CDR3 region has 15 residues. In germline, CDR1 is MDHEN, CDR2 SYDVKM. CDR3 amino acids: CASSMTETSYNEQFF.